The 27 T cell receptor beta chains given below trace back to one sample, sequenced in a study of T cells in Graves' hyperthyroidism and ophthalmopathy. Amplified TCR beta CDR3 regions derived from RNA transcripts. When the TCR CDR3 underwent first-round RT-PCR, the HTBI primer set was used. TCRdb re-called the multiplex PCR reads with MiXCR, one entry per CDR3 protein. The sample has fewer than 700,000 distinct CDR3 sequences, about a sixth seen once; the top ten hold approximately 16%. Sequenced sample: blood. All receptors come from a woman aged 18-29 years with Graves' ophthalmopathy.

V and J are TRBV3-1 and TRBJ2-7, with TRBD2 matching over 12 bases. Germline values: CDR1 LGHDT, CDR2 YNNKEL (reference sequence). V lost 4 bases to trimming and J lost 3 bases; unmatched junction nucleotides: 4. The CDR3 totals 15 residues. CDR3 in amino acids: CASSPTSGGLYEQYF. The CDR3 nucleotides are TGTGCCAGCAGCCCGACTAGCGGGGGCCTCTACGAGCAGTACTTC.

In this sample, this clonotype turned up once. CDR3 in DNA: TGTGCCAGCAGCCGCCCTTCCGGACCGCGCACTGAAGCTTTCTTT. It encodes CASSRPSGPRTEAFF. The genes are TRBV12-3 or TRBV12-4 and TRBJ1-1; D is unresolved. Trimming took off 6 bases at V and 4 bases at J, with 18 bases between the two ends. The CDR3 totals 15 residues.

This clonotype occurred many times. The V gene is TRBV30, the J gene TRBJ1-2; D gene uncertain. There are 10 residues in the CDR3. Germline loops: CDR1 GTSNPN, CDR2 SVGIG (reference sequence). Trimming removed 5 bases from V and 8 bases from J, with 9 bases in between. The CDR3 is CAWRLQGYTF. The CDR3 DNA is TGTGCCTGGCGATTACAGGGCTACACCTTC.

In this sample, this clonotype turned up many times. V gene TRBV27 combines with J gene TRBJ1-2, with D unclear. The CDR3 runs to 16 residues. The V gene's germline CDR1 is MNHEY and CDR2 SMNVEV (reference sequence). Trimming cost V 3 bases and J 1 base, with 15 bases left between them. CDR3 sequence (DNA): TGTGCCAGCAGTTTTCTATCGGCAGCTCGTAACTATGGCTACACCTTC. Amino acid sequence: CASSFLSAARNYGYTF.

The table lists this clonotype with many counts. Written as DNA, the CDR3 is TGTGCCAGCAGCAATGACTACTACACAGATACGCAGTATTTT. As protein: CASSNDYYTDTQYF. J is TRBJ2-3 and V is TRBV11-2, with TRBD2 as a possible D gene (5 bases). Trimming shortened V by 5 bases and J by 2 bases, and 11 bases separated the two germline ends. The CDR3 is made up of 14 amino acids. CDR1 is SGHAT and CDR2 is FQNNGV in the germline V gene.

This rearrangement joins TRBV3-1 to TRBJ1-2; 8 nucleotides match TRBD1. Germline lookup yields CDR1 LGHDT and CDR2 YNNKEL (reference sequence). J gave up 8 bases and V 2 bases, and 7 bases lay outside the gene matches. CDR3 length equals 14 residues. The chain's CDR3 is CASSQFRGRGGYTF. CDR3 nucleotide sequence: TGTGCCAGCAGCCAATTCAGGGGGCGCGGGGGCTACACCTTC.

This clonotype has ten or more counts. The chain is built from TRBV28 and TRBJ1-2; a weak D match, TRBD1 (6 bases). The CDR3 spans 13 residues. Per germline, CDR1 MDHEN and CDR2 SYDVKM. Trimming removed 5 bases at V and 6 bases at J, with 13 bases between. In DNA, the CDR3 is TGTGCCAGCAGTACAACAGGGAACGATGGCTACACCTTC. Its translation is CASSTTGNDGYTF.

This clonotype was found a few times. The chain carries TRBV3-1 and TRBJ2-7; 13 bases agree with TRBD2. The V and J ends lost 5 bases and 4 bases, in that order; junction bases with no gene match: 5. In germline, CDR1 is LGHDT, CDR2 YNNKEL (reference sequence). The CDR3 is made up of 15 amino acids. CDR3 region: CASSFGLAGVYEQYF. The CDR3 nucleotides are TGTGCCAGCAGCTTTGGACTAGCGGGAGTTTACGAGCAGTACTTC.

This clonotype was seen repeatedly, ten times or more. The rearrangement joins TRBV18 to TRBJ1-5, with D hard to call. Germline V CDR1 and CDR2: KGHSH, LQKENI. V was shortened by 8 bases and J by 0 bases, with 11 bases between the two germline ends. The CDR3 length is 14 residues. CDR3 protein: CASSPWDSNQPQHF. CDR3 bases: TGTGCCAGCAGCCCCTGGGATAGCAATCAGCCCCAGCATTTT.

This clonotype has a count of ten or more. The chain recombines TRBV5-6 with TRBJ1-1, with D maybe TRBD1 (5 bases). Germline-derived CDR1 and CDR2 are SGHDT and YYEEEE. The CDR3 covers 13 residues. V dropped 3 bases and J dropped 2 bases, with 8 bases sitting between them. Written as DNA, the CDR3 is TGTGCCAGCAGCTCTGACAGCAACACTGAAGCTTTCTTT. It specifies CASSSDSNTEAFF.

This clonotype has a count of ten or more. This chain joins TRBV7-2 and TRBJ2-7; D tentatively reads TRBD1 or TRBD2 (6 bases each). V was shortened by 5 bases and J by 4 bases, with 12 bases between the two germline ends. CDR3 size: 13 residues. Germline V gives CDR1 SGHTA, CDR2 FQGNSA. CDR3 sequence: CASSRQEGYEQYF. The CDR3 coding sequence is TGTGCCAGCAGCCGACAGGAGGGTTACGAGCAGTACTTC.

This clonotype occurred many times. The chain joins TRBV7-9 to TRBJ2-1; a possible D gene is TRBD2 (5 bases). Trimming left V 1 base short and J 10 bases short, with 11 bases between. Germline values: CDR1 SEHNR, CDR2 FQNEAQ (reference sequence). The CDR3 extends over 13 amino acids. The CDR3 DNA follows: TGTGCCAGCAGCTTAGAACGCGGAGGCGAGCAGTTCTTC. It yields the protein CASSLERGGEQFF.

This chain links TRBV6-1 with TRBJ1-1; D unresolved. Germline CDR1 and CDR2: MNHNS and SASEGT. The CDR3 is made up of 16 amino acids. Trimming removed 6 bases from V and 0 bases from J, with 17 bases in between. The CDR3 region has the DNA TGTGCCAGCAGCCCCCGACAACTACCTATGAACACTGAAGCTTTCTTT. Encoded protein: CASSPRQLPMNTEAFF.

This rearrangement joins TRBV9 to TRBJ1-2, with D tentatively TRBD1 (5 bases). Trimming cost V 3 bases and J 8 bases, with 11 bases left between them. There are 12 residues in the CDR3. Germline CDR1 and CDR2: SGDLS and YYNGEE. The CDR3 coding sequence is TGTGCCAGCAGCGGCGTTGGGGGGGGCTACACCTTC. Its translation: CASSGVGGGYTF.

This clonotype occurred many times. This chain joins TRBV9 and TRBJ2-1; D possibly corresponds to TRBD2 (6 bases). The CDR3 extends over 15 amino acids. Between the trimmed V and J ends, which lost 2 bases and 5 bases, there was a span of 14 bases. Per germline, CDR1 SGDLS and CDR2 YYNGEE. In DNA form, the CDR3 reads TGTGCCAGCAGCGTTGGCGGGAACGGGAACAATGAGCAGTTCTTC. Translating gives CASSVGGNGNNEQFF.

The CDR3 reads CASSLSAGEQETQYF. As DNA, the CDR3 is TGTGCCAGCAGTTTATCAGCGGGAGAACAAGAGACCCAGTACTTC. The V call is TRBV27, the J call TRBJ2-5, with TRBD2 matching 8 bases. In germline, CDR1 is MNHEY, CDR2 SMNVEV (reference sequence). The CDR3 is made up of 15 amino acids. Unmatched junction bases numbered 2, after V lost 0 bases and J lost 2 bases.

V is TRBV20-1 and J is TRBJ1-3, with 7 positions matching TRBD1. The ends lost 3 bases at V and 4 bases at J; junction bases unmatched: 3. The CDR3 is made up of 13 amino acids. Germline CDR1 DFQATT, CDR2 SNEGSKA (reference sequence). The CDR3 region has the DNA TGCAGTGCTAGCGACAGGGTAGGAAACACCATATATTTT. Amino acids: CSASDRVGNTIYF.

The CDR3 DNA follows: TGCAGTGCTAGGTCCGGGCCGAACACCGGGGAGCTGTTTTTT. Protein sequence: CSARSGPNTGELFF. The chain carries TRBV20-1 and TRBJ2-2; D not resolved. V lost 3 bases, J lost 0 bases, and 8 bases lay in between. From germline, CDR1 is DFQATT and CDR2 SNEGSKA (reference sequence). The CDR3 has 14 amino acids.

This clonotype was seen repeatedly, ten times or more. The gene calls are TRBV18 and TRBJ2-1, with 9 bases fitting TRBD1. After removal of 3 bases from V and 7 bases from J, the junction contained 10 bases not matched to a gene. The CDR3 runs 16 residues. The V gene's germline CDR1 is KGHSH and CDR2 LQKENI. Here the CDR3 DNA reads TGTGCCAGCTCACCTCCCTCTGGACAGGGGTGGAATGAGCAGTTCTTC. It yields the protein CASSPPSGQGWNEQFF.

This chain joins TRBV10-2 and TRBJ2-7; 7 positions agree with TRBD2. Germline trimming cut 3 bases from V and 7 bases from J; bases unmatched to any gene: 9. Germline V gene lookup returns CDR1 WSHSY and CDR2 SAAADI. The CDR3 extends over 14 amino acids. The CDR3 bases are TGCGCCAGCAGTGAATCCGCCAGGGAGGGGGAGCAGTACTTC. Protein: CASSESAREGEQYF.

The chain carries TRBV6-1 and TRBJ2-1; either TRBD1 or TRBD2 may supply D (5 bases each). The CDR3 runs 15 residues. V was trimmed by 3 bases and J by 9 bases, leaving 18 bases between them. CDR1 and CDR2 (germline): MNHNS, SASEGT. CDR3 protein: CASSEVGAVEGEQFF. The DNA of the CDR3 is TGTGCCAGCAGTGAGGTCGGGGCTGTAGAGGGTGAGCAGTTCTTC.

This clonotype was seen many times. The CDR3 sequence: CASSLRGLNDLYNEQFF. The CDR3 region has the DNA TGTGCCAGCAGTTTGAGAGGGTTGAATGATCTTTACAATGAGCAGTTCTTC. The chain links TRBV28 to TRBJ2-1; perhaps TRBD2 as D (5 bases). Per germline, CDR1 MDHEN and CDR2 SYDVKM. This CDR3 comprises 17 residues. V was pared by 3 bases and J by 4 bases, with 19 bases between.

On this clonotype itself: A much larger clone sits a single nucleotide away, making a read error possible. The V and J genes are TRBV7-2 and TRBJ2-1, with TRBD2 matching 14 bases. CDR1 is SGHTA and CDR2 is FQGNSA in the germline V gene. Trimming took 4 bases from V and 8 from J; bases not matched to a gene: 10. The CDR3 spans 17 residues. The CDR3 DNA reads as TGTGCCAGCAGCTCCGGGACTAGCGGGAGTTGGGTGGATGAGCAGTTCTTC. Amino acid sequence: CASSSGTSGSWVDEQFF.

This clonotype was seen repeatedly, ten times or more. The chain combines TRBV9 with TRBJ2-3, with D possibly being TRBD2 (5 bases). This CDR3 has 15 residues. Trimming left V 0 bases short and J 6 bases short, with 14 bases between. The V gene's germline CDR1 is SGDLS and CDR2 YYNGEE. CDR3 in amino acids: CASSVDGSPLDTQYF. The CDR3 DNA reads TGTGCCAGCAGCGTAGATGGGAGCCCCCTCGATACGCAGTATTTT.

This clonotype was seen at least ten times. CDR3: CSARADGRAGNIQYF. CDR3 bases: TGCAGTGCTAGAGCAGACGGGAGGGCAGGAAACATTCAGTACTTC. The chain links TRBV20-1 to TRBJ2-4; 8 nucleotides line up with TRBD2. CDR3 length: 15 residues. J gave up 6 bases and V 1 base, and 8 bases lay outside the gene matches. The germline CDR1 and CDR2 sequences are DFQATT and SNEGSKA (reference sequence).

This clonotype was found a few times. The chain employs TRBV2 and TRBJ2-2; a possible D gene is TRBD1 (5 bases). CDR1 SNHLY and CDR2 FYNNEI come from the germline V gene. V dropped 11 bases and J dropped 1 base, with 11 bases sitting between them. The CDR3 is made up of 13 amino acids. CDR3 region: CAVGLMNTGELFF. The CDR3 DNA reads as TGTGCCGTGGGGCTAATGAACACCGGGGAGCTGTTTTTT.

This clonotype was detected a few times. This chain joins TRBV20-1 and TRBJ2-7; 10 bases map to TRBD1. The CDR3 contains 15 residues. CDR1 is DFQATT and CDR2 is SNEGSKA in the germline V gene (reference sequence). V lost 3 bases to trimming and J lost 7 bases; unmatched junction nucleotides: 12. The CDR3 loop reads CSASSGDRGIREQYF. CDR3 DNA sequence: TGCAGTGCTAGTTCTGGGGACAGGGGCATCAGGGAGCAGTACTTC.